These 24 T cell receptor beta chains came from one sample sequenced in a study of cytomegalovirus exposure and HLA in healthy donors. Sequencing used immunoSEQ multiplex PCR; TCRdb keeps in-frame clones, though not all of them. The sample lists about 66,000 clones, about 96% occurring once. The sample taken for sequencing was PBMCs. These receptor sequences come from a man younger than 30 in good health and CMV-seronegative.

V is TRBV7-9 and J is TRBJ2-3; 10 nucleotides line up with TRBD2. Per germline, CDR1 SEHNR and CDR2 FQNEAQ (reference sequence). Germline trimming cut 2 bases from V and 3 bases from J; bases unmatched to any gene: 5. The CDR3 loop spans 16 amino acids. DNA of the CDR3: TGTGCCAGCAGCTTACTAGCGGGAGTAAAGACAGATACGCAGTATTTT. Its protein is CASSLLAGVKTDTQYF.

The chain's CDR3 is CASSSRTGPSAVSYEQYF. The CDR3 nucleotides read TGCGCCAGCAGCTCACGGACAGGCCCTAGCGCGGTCAGCTACGAGCAGTACTTC. The chain uses TRBV5-1 and TRBJ2-7, with D tentatively TRBD1 (7 bases). The CDR3 covers 18 residues. V dropped 3 bases and J dropped 3 bases, with 25 bases sitting between them. Germline V gene sequence: CDR1 SGHRS, CDR2 YFSETQ.

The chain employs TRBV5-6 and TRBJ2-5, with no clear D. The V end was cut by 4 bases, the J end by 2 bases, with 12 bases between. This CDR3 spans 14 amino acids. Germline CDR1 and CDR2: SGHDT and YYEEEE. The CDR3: CASSPTLSQETQYF. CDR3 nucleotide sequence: TGTGCCAGCAGCCCGACTTTGTCTCAAGAGACCCAGTACTTC.

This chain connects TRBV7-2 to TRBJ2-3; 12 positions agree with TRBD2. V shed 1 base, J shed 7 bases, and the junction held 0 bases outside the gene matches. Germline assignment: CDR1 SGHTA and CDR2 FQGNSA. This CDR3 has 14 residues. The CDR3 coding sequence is TGTGCCAGCAGCTTAGGGACTAGCGGGAATACGCAGTATTTT. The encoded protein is CASSLGTSGNTQYF.

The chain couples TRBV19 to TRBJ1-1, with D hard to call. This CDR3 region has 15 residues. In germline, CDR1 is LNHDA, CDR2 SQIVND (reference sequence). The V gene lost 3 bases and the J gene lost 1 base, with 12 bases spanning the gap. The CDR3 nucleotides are TGTGCCAGTAGTATCGGTCAAGGAGGGAACACTGAAGCTTTCTTT. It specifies CASSIGQGGNTEAFF.

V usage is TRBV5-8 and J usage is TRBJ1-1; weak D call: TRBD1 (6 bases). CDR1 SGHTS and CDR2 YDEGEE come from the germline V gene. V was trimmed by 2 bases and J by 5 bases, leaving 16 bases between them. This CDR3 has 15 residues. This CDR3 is CASSLQGPGGTEAFF. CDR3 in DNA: TGTGCCAGCAGCTTACAGGGACCGGGGGGGACTGAAGCTTTCTTT.

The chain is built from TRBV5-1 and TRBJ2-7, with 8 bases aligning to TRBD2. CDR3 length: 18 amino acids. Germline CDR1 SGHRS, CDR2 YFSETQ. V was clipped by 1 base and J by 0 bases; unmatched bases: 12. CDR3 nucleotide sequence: TGCGCCAGCAGCTTGCTCACTAGCGGAGACGGCTTCTCCTACGAGCAGTACTTC. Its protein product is CASSLLTSGDGFSYEQYF. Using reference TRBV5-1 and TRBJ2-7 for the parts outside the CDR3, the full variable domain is KAGVTQTPRYLIKTRGQQVTLSCSPISGHRSVSWYQQTPGQGLQFLFEYFSETQRNKGNFPGRFSGRQFSNSRSEMNVSTLELGDSALYLCASSLLTSGDGFSYEQYFGPGTRLTVT.

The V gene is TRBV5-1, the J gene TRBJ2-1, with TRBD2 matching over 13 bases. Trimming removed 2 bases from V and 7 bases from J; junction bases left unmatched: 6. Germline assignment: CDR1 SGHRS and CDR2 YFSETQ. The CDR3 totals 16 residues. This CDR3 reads CASSFPGLAGRNEQFF. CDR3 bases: TGCGCCAGCAGCTTTCCGGGACTAGCGGGACGGAATGAGCAGTTCTTC.

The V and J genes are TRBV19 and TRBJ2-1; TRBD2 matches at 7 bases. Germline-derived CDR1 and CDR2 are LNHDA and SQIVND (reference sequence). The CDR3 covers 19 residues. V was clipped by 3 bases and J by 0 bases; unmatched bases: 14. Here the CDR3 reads CASSIAASGRQSSYNEQFF. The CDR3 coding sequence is TGTGCCAGTAGTATTGCGGCTAGCGGCCGCCAAAGCTCCTACAATGAGCAGTTCTTC.

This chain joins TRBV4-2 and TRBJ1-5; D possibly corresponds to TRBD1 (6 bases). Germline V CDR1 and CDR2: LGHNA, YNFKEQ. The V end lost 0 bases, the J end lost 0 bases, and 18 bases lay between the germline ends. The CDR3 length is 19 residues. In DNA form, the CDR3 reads TGTGCCAGCAGCCAAGATGTAGAGGACAGCTCTCATAGCAATCAGCCCCAGCATTTT. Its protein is CASSQDVEDSSHSNQPQHF.

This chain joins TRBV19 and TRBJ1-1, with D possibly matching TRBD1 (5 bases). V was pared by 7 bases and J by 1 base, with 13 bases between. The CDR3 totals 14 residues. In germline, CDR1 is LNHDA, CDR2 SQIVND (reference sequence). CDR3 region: CASTLTGTNTEAFF. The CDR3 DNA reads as TGTGCCAGTACCCTTACAGGAACGAACACTGAAGCTTTCTTT.

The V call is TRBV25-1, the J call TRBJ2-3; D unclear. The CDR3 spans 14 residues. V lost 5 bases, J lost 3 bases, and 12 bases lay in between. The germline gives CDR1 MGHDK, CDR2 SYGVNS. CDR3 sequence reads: CASSRESRTDTQYF. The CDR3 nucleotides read TGTGCCAGCAGTCGTGAGTCCCGGACAGATACGCAGTATTTT.

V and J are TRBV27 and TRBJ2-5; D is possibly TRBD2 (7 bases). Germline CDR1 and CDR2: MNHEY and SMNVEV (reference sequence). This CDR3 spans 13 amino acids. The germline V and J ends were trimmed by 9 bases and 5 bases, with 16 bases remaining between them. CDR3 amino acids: CASWTAGRETQYF. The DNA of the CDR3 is TGTGCCAGTTGGACAGCGGGGAGGGAGACCCAGTACTTC.

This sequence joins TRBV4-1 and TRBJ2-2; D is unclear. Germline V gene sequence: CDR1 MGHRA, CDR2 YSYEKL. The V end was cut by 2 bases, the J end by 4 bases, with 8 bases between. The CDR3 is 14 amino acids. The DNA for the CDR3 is TGCGCCAGCAGCCAATTTTACAGCACCGGGGAGCTGTTTTTT. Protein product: CASSQFYSTGELFF.

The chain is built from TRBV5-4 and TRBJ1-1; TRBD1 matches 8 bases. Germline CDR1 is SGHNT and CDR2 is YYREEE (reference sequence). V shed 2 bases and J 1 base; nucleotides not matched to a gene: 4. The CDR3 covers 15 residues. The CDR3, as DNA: TGTGCCAGCAGCTTCCCCGGGACAGGGAACACTGAAGCTTTCTTT. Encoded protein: CASSFPGTGNTEAFF.

CDR3 DNA sequence: TGTGCCAGCAGCAGGGAAGCGGGAGTCTCCTACAATGAGCAGTTCTTC. This sequence encodes CASSREAGVSYNEQFF. This sequence joins TRBV7-2 and TRBJ2-1; TRBD2 matches at 8 bases. CDR1 is SGHTA, CDR2 FQGNSA, per germline. Trimming cost V 5 bases and J 0 bases; bases outside gene matches: 6. The CDR3 length is 16 residues.

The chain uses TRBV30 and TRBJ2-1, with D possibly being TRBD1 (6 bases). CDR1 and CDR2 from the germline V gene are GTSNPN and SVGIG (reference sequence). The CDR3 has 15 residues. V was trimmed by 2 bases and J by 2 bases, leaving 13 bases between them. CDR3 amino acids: CAWSSLQGPYNEQFF. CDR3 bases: TGTGCCTGGAGTTCCCTACAGGGCCCCTACAATGAGCAGTTCTTC.

The CDR3 nucleotides are TGTGCCAGCACCCCCATTAGCGCCAGCGCCTACAATGAGCAGTTCTTC. Translated, it gives CASTPISASAYNEQFF. This rearrangement joins TRBV9 to TRBJ2-1; a possible D gene is TRBD2 (5 bases). The germline V and J ends were trimmed by 6 bases and 2 bases, with 18 bases remaining between them. There are 16 residues in the CDR3. The germline V gene encodes CDR1 SGDLS and CDR2 YYNGEE.

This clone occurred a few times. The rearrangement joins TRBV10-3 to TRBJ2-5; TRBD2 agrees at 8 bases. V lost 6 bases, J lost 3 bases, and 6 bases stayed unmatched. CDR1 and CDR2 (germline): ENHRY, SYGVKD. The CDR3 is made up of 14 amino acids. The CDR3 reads CAISLSGEEETQYF. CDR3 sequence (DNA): TGTGCCATCAGCCTTAGCGGGGAAGAAGAGACCCAGTACTTC.

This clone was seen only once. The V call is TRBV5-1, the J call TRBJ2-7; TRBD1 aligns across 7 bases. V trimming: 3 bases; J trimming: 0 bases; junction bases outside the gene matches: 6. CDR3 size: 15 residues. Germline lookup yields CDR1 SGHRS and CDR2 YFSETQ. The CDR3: CASSSRGTASYEQYF. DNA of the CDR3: TGCGCCAGCAGCTCAAGGGGGACAGCCTCCTACGAGCAGTACTTC. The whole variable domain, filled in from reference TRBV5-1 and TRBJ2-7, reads KAGVTQTPRYLIKTRGQQVTLSCSPISGHRSVSWYQQTPGQGLQFLFEYFSETQRNKGNFPGRFSGRQFSNSRSEMNVSTLELGDSALYLCASSSRGTASYEQYFGPGTRLTVT.

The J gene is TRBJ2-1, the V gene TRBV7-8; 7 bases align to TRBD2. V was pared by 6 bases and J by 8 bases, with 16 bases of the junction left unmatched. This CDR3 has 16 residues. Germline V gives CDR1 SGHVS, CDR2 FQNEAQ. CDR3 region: CASSRAARETLDEQFF. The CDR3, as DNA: TGTGCCAGCAGTCGAGCCGCGCGGGAGACCCTAGATGAGCAGTTCTTC.

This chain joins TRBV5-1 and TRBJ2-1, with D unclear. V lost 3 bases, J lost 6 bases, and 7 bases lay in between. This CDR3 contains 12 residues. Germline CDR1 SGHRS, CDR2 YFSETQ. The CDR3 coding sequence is TGCGCCAGCAGCTCGCCAGGCAATGAGCAGTTCTTC. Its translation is CASSSPGNEQFF.

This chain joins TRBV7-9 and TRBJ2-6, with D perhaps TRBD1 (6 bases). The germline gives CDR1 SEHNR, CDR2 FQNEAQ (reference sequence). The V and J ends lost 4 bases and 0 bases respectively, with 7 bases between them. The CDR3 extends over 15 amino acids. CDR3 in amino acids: CASSSTGSGANVLTF. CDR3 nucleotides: TGTGCCAGCAGCTCGACAGGCTCTGGGGCCAACGTCCTGACTTTC. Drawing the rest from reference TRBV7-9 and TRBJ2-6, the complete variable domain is DTGVSQNPRHKITKRGQNVTFRCDPISEHNRLYWYRQTLGQGPEFLTYFQNEAQLEKSRLLSDRFSAERPKGSFSTLEIQRTEQGDSAMYLCASSSTGSGANVLTFGAGSRLTVL.

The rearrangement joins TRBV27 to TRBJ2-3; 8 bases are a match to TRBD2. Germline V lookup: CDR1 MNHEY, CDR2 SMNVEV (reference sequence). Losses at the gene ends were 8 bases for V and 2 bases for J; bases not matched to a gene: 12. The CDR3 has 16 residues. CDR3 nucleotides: TGTGCCAGCGCTACCCAGGGGACTAGTCCCACAGATACGCAGTATTTT. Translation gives CASATQGTSPTDTQYF.